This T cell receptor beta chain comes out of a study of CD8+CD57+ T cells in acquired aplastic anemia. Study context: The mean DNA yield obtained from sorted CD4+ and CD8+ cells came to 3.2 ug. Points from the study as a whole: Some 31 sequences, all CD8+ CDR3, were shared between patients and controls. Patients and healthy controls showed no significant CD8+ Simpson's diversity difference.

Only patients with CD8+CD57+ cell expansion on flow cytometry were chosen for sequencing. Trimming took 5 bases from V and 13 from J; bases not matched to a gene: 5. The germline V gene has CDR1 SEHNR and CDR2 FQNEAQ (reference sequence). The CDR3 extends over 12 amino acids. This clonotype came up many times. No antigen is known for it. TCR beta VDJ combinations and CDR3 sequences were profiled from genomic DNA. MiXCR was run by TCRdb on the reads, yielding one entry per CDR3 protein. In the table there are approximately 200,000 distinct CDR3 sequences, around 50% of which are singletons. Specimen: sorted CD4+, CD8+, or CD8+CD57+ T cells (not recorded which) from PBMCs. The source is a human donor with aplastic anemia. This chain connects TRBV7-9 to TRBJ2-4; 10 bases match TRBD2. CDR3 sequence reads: CASSTLAGGQYF. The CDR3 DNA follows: TGTGCCAGCAGCACCTTAGCGGGGGGCCAGTACTTC.